Listed below are T cell receptor beta chains from one sample, sequenced in a study of T cell repertoires in breast cancer. TCRdb redid the calling of the emulsion pairing reads with MiXCR, one entry per CDR3 protein. The sample includes fewer than 5,500 distinct CDR3 sequences, roughly a third of them seen just once. Sequences were obtained from CD8+ T cells. All receptors come from a pool of human donors with breast cancer or a healthy control (not recorded which). Each CDR3 is given with its conserved first and last residue. The D gene is left open where the match is weak. Expanded clones are given a class, and other clones once, few, many or no size at all.

D	V	size	J	CDR3	DNA
TRBD1	TRBV28	many	TRBJ1-6	CASSLTGDRSPLHF	TGTGCCAGCAGCCTGACAGGGGACCGGTCACCCCTCCACTTT
.	TRBV2	many	TRBJ2-5	CASRRTETQYF	TGTGCCAGCAGGCGTACAGAGACCCAGTACTTC
TRBD2	TRBV28	large	TRBJ2-7	CASSSRVAGVYEQYF	TGTGCCAGCAGTTCCCGGGTAGCGGGAGTGTACGAGCAGTACTTC
TRBD2	TRBV9	few	TRBJ2-1	CASSDGLAPPGNEQFF	TGTGCCAGCAGCGATGGACTAGCCCCTCCGGGTAATGAGCAGTTCTTC
.	TRBV6-4	few	TRBJ1-1	CASKGREATEAFF	TGTGCCAGCAAGGGCAGGGAGGCCACTGAAGCTTTCTTT
.	TRBV14	few	TRBJ2-1	CASSQVIGDNEQFF	TGTGCCAGCAGCCAAGTTATAGGAGACAATGAGCAGTTCTTC
.	TRBV20-1	many	TRBJ2-5	CSAGGPGIQETQYF	TGCAGTGCTGGGGGCCCAGGGATCCAAGAGACCCAGTACTTC
TRBD1	TRBV28	medium-sized	TRBJ1-6	CASSADRGYSPLHF	TGTGCCAGCAGTGCGGACAGGGGGTATTCACCCCTCCACTTT
TRBD1	TRBV11-2	.	TRBJ2-1	CASSAWTGYNEQFF	TGTGCCAGCAGCGCCTGGACAGGGTACAATGAGCAGTTCTTC
TRBD2	TRBV18	.	TRBJ2-1	CASSPRPGGIDYNEQFF	TGTGCCAGCTCACCTCGCCCGGGGGGGATAGACTACAATGAGCAGTTCTTC
.	TRBV19	.	TRBJ2-1	CASSIPHKSYNEQFF	TGTGCCAGTAGTATCCCTCATAAATCCTACAATGAGCAGTTCTTC
.	TRBV3-1	few	TRBJ1-4	CASSQFGGPAGAGSEEKLFF	TGTGCCAGCAGCCAATTCGGAGGTCCGGCGGGGGCAGGATCGGAAGAAAAACTGTTTTTT
.	TRBV5-6	many	TRBJ1-2	CASSFPGHANYGYTF	TGTGCCAGCAGCTTTCCGGGACACGCTAACTATGGCTACACCTTC
.	TRBV28	.	TRBJ1-6	CASSLPNRNSPLHF	TGTGCCAGCAGTTTACCCAACCGGAATTCACCCCTCCACTTT
TRBD1	TRBV6-1	many	TRBJ1-2	CASRRQGYGYTF	TGTGCCAGCAGACGACAGGGATATGGCTACACCTTC
TRBD1	TRBV20-1	once	TRBJ2-1	CGASSLAFRTGQYNEQFF	TGCGGTGCTAGCAGCTTGGCCTTTCGGACAGGGCAGTACAATGAGCAGTTCTTC
.	TRBV18	few	TRBJ2-5	CASSPGTQETQYF	TGTGCCAGCTCACCAGGCACTCAAGAGACCCAGTACTTC
TRBD2	TRBV20-1	.	TRBJ2-7	CSAYGLVSYEQYF	TGCAGTGCCTATGGACTAGTATCCTACGAGCAGTACTTC
.	TRBV25-1	.	TRBJ1-1	CASSEGASGNTEAFF	TGTGCCAGCAGTGAAGGGGCCTCAGGGAACACTGAAGCTTTCTTT
.	TRBV19	.	TRBJ2-7	CASRVRGSSYEQYF	TGTGCCAGTAGGGTGCGGGGAAGCTCCTACGAGCAGTACTTC
TRBD1	TRBV6-4	many	TRBJ1-5	CASSAGTGVHQPQHF	TGTGCCAGCAGCGCCGGGACAGGGGTCCATCAGCCCCAGCATTTT
TRBD2	TRBV6-5	many	TRBJ2-3	CATPIKGTSGTDTQYF	TGTGCCACCCCCATCAAAGGGACTAGCGGGACAGATACGCAGTATTTT
.	TRBV11-3	.	TRBJ2-7	CASSLTGTYEQYF	TGTGCCAGCAGCTTAACAGGGACCTACGAGCAGTACTTC
TRBD2	TRBV6-9	.	TRBJ2-3	CASSIQGGQNTQYF	TGTGCCAGCAGTATTCAGGGAGGGCAGAATACGCAGTATTTT
.	TRBV11-2	many	TRBJ1-2	CASSLRIGTRDGYTF	TGTGCCAGCAGCTTAAGGATCGGGACTAGGGATGGCTACACCTTC
.	TRBV7-3	large	TRBJ2-7	CASSSNRQSYEQYF	TGTGCCAGCAGCTCCAATCGACAATCCTACGAGCAGTACTTC
.	TRBV6-1	.	TRBJ1-2	CASSEAAEGRSNCGYTF	TGTGCCAGCAGTGAAGCGGCAGAGGGCCGGTCTAACTGTGGCTACACCTTC